These 19 T cell receptor beta chains came from one sample sequenced in a study of hypomethylating agent response in myelodysplastic syndrome. The assay was immunoSEQ multiplex PCR, and TCRdb's table has in-frame clones only and misses some. The sample has about 1,800 clones; 75% to 90% are singletons. This specimen was bone marrow, taken before or after starting hypomethylating agent treatment for myelodysplastic syndrome (not recorded which). Source of these receptors: a human donor with myelodysplastic syndrome.

A note on this clone: Other DNA sequences in this sample translate to the same CDR3. The chain employs TRBV5-4 and TRBJ2-1; D unresolved. V shed 5 bases and J shed 7 bases, with 7 bases lying between them. This CDR3 region has 11 residues. The germline V gene has CDR1 SGHNT and CDR2 YYREEE (reference sequence). The CDR3 DNA follows: TGTGCCAGCAGTGGATGGAATGAGCAGTTCTTC. It yields the protein CASSGWNEQFF. The variable domain in full, with the rest retrieved from reference TRBV5-4 and TRBJ2-1, is ETGVTQSPTHLIKTRGQQVTLRCSSQSGHNTVSWYQQALGQGPQFIFQYYREEENGRGNFPPRFSGLQFPNYSSELNVNALELDDSALYLCASSGWNEQFFGPGTRLTVL.

V is TRBV2 and J is TRBJ2-7, with a possible D match to TRBD2 (6 bases). Germline V gene lookup returns CDR1 SNHLY and CDR2 FYNNEI. V shed 4 bases and J shed 2 bases, with 9 bases lying between them. This CDR3 has 13 amino acids. The CDR3 nucleotides are TGTGCCAGCAGTGGGGACTTAACCTACGAGCAGTACTTC. Its translation: CASSGDLTYEQYF.

V gene TRBV5-6 combines with J gene TRBJ1-1; maybe TRBD1 (5 bases). CDR1 and CDR2 (germline): SGHDT, YYEEEE. The CDR3 totals 15 residues. Trimming removed 4 bases from V and 0 bases from J, with 13 bases in between. This CDR3 reads CASSLGRQLNTEAFF. Written as DNA, the CDR3 is TGTGCCAGCAGCCTGGGTAGACAGCTGAACACTGAAGCTTTCTTT.

This clone occurred a few times. DNA of the CDR3: TGTGCCAGCAGCCAGACAGGGACGAAGGACGAGCAGTACTTC. Translation: CASSQTGTKDEQYF. The chain uses TRBV2 and TRBJ2-7; 7 bases align to TRBD1. V gave up 6 bases and J gave up 5 bases; unmatched junction bases: 10. The length of the CDR3 is 14 residues. Germline V gives CDR1 SNHLY, CDR2 FYNNEI. The entire variable domain, with the rest obtained from reference TRBV2 and TRBJ2-7, is as follows: EPEVTQTPSHQVTQMGQEVILRCVPISNHLYFYWYRQILGQKVEFLVSFYNNEISEKSEIFDDQFSVERPDGSNFTLKIRSTKLEDSAMYFCASSQTGTKDEQYFGPGTRLTVT.

The rearrangement links TRBV11-1 to TRBJ2-3; D unclear. Trimming removed 5 bases from V and 3 bases from J, with 6 bases in between. Per germline, CDR1 SGHAT and CDR2 FQDESV (reference sequence). This CDR3 has 12 amino acids. CDR3: CASSLNTDTQYF. For the CDR3, the DNA is TGTGCCAGCAGCCTAAATACAGATACGCAGTATTTT. Full variable domain (rest looked up from reference TRBV11-1 and TRBJ2-3): EAEVAQSPRYKITEKSQAVAFWCDPISGHATLYWYRQILGQGPELLVQFQDESVVDDSQLPKDRFSAERLKGVDSTLKIQPAELGDSAMYLCASSLNTDTQYFGPGTRLTVL.

The chain recombines TRBV7-3 with TRBJ2-2; D possibly corresponds to TRBD2 (6 bases). The CDR3 is 16 amino acids. V lost 2 bases and J 6 bases, leaving 16 bases between the germline ends. Germline CDR1 and CDR2: SGHTA and FQGTGA. CDR3 loop: CASSLAGGVRPGELFF. The DNA of the CDR3 is TGTGCCAGCAGCTTAGCCGGCGGGGTGAGACCCGGGGAGCTGTTTTTT.

The DNA of the CDR3 is TGTGCCAGCGGACAGGGGGGCCCTCACGCCTACGAGCAGTACTTC. This encodes CASGQGGPHAYEQYF. The chain has TRBV11-3 and TRBJ2-7, with 10 bases aligning to TRBD1. The junction had 9 bases not matched to a gene; V was cut back by 8 bases and J by 2 bases. The CDR3 has 15 residues. Per the germline V gene, CDR1 is SGHNT and CDR2 is YENEEA.

This chain connects TRBV7-3 to TRBJ2-7; 9 positions match TRBD2. The V gene's germline CDR1 is SGHTA and CDR2 FQGTGA. The CDR3 extends over 15 amino acids. Germline trimming cut 3 bases from V and 4 bases from J; bases unmatched to any gene: 7. CDR3 nucleotides: TGTGCCAGCAGCTTGGCGGGAGGGTTCCCATACGAGCAGTACTTC. As protein: CASSLAGGFPYEQYF.

The chain links TRBV5-1 to TRBJ1-1, with a tentative D call TRBD1 (6 bases). The V end lost 2 bases, the J end lost 0 bases, and 8 bases lay between the germline ends. Germline assignment: CDR1 SGHRS and CDR2 YFSETQ. There are 14 residues in the CDR3. The CDR3, as DNA: TGCGCCAGCAGCTTCGGACAGATGAACACTGAAGCTTTCTTT. This gives the protein CASSFGQMNTEAFF.

The chain carries TRBV7-3 and TRBJ2-2; TRBD2 matches at 12 bases. This CDR3 is 18 amino acids long. CDR1 SGHTA and CDR2 FQGTGA come from the germline V gene. Trimming took 2 bases from V and 4 from J; bases not matched to a gene: 8. The DNA of the CDR3 is TGTGCCAGCAGCTTAGTGGGACCGGGACTAGCGGGCACCGGGGAGCTGTTTTTT. Its protein is CASSLVGPGLAGTGELFF. The variable domain in full, with the rest retrieved from reference TRBV7-3 and TRBJ2-2, is GAGVSQTPSNKVTEKGKYVELRCDPISGHTALYWYRQSLGQGPEFLIYFQGTGAADDSGLPNDRFFAVRPEGSVSTLKIQRTERGDSAVYLCASSLVGPGLAGTGELFFGEGSRLTVL.

V is TRBV27 and J is TRBJ1-6, with 9 nucleotides matching TRBD1. J was trimmed by 7 bases and V by 3 bases; bases with no gene match: 4. The germline CDR1 and CDR2 sequences are MNHEY and SMNVEV (reference sequence). CDR3 size: 15 residues. In nucleotides, the CDR3 is TGTGCCAGCAGTTTTTCGGGACAGGGAAATTCACCCCTCCACTTT. Translating gives CASSFSGQGNSPLHF.

The chain has TRBV27 and TRBJ2-3, with 10 bases aligning to TRBD1. The CDR3 is made up of 15 amino acids. Germline loops: CDR1 MNHEY, CDR2 SMNVEV (reference sequence). Written as DNA, the CDR3 is TGTGCGGTGGGACAGGGGACGGGAGGCTCAGATACGCAGTATTTT. This translates into CAVGQGTGGSDTQYF.

The J gene is TRBJ2-1, the V gene TRBV19; D remains unclear. The CDR3 runs 15 residues. V was shortened by 5 bases and J by 0 bases, with 11 bases between the two germline ends. CDR1 is LNHDA and CDR2 is SQIVND in the germline V gene (reference sequence). CDR3 nucleotides: TGTGCCAGTAGTTATCGTCCTGACTCCTACAATGAGCAGTTCTTC. Its protein product is CASSYRPDSYNEQFF.

V gene TRBV27 combines with J gene TRBJ2-2, with D perhaps given as TRBD1 or TRBD2 (6 bases each). The length of the CDR3 is 14 residues. Germline CDR1 reads MNHEY; CDR2 reads SMNVEV (reference sequence). Trimming stripped 5 bases from V and 5 bases from J, with 12 bases between. CDR3 DNA: TGTGCCAGCAGTCCGGGGGACACGACCGGGGAGCTGTTTTTT. Amino acid sequence: CASSPGDTTGELFF.

In this sample, this clone turned up once. This sequence joins TRBV28 and TRBJ2-7; D not resolved. Between the trimmed V and J ends, which lost 2 bases and 5 bases, there was a span of 16 bases. This CDR3 comprises 15 residues. The germline gives CDR1 MDHEN, CDR2 SYDVKM. CDR3 protein: CASSLRSGAGHEQYV. The CDR3 DNA is TGTGCCAGCAGTTTAAGATCCGGCGCCGGGCACGAGCAGTACGTC.

The chain couples TRBV6-5 to TRBJ1-5, with 8 bases matching TRBD1. V shed 1 base and J 1 base; nucleotides not matched to a gene: 3. CDR1 and CDR2 from the germline V gene are MNHEY and SVGAGI. This CDR3 is built from 16 residues. Here the CDR3 DNA reads TGTGCCAGCAGTTACTTGAGACAGGGGAGCAATCAGCCCCAGCATTTT. Residues: CASSYLRQGSNQPQHF.

The genes are TRBV7-8 and TRBJ2-3; 11 positions agree with TRBD2. The CDR3 is 16 amino acids. V shed 5 bases and J 5 bases; nucleotides not matched to a gene: 9. Per germline, CDR1 SGHVS and CDR2 FQNEAQ. DNA of the CDR3: TGTGCCAGCAGCCTGGGACTAGCGGAGGAGGGAGATACGCAGTATTTT. Encoded protein: CASSLGLAEEGDTQYF.

V is TRBV10-2 and J is TRBJ1-6; D is unresolved. Trimming shortened V by 0 bases and J by 7 bases, and 7 bases separated the two germline ends. Looked up from germline, CDR1 is WSHSY and CDR2 is SAAADI. This CDR3 is built from 14 residues. The CDR3 protein is CASSESIGNSPLHF. The CDR3 DNA is TGCGCCAGCAGTGAGTCTATAGGGAATTCACCCCTCCACTTT.

The J gene is TRBJ2-3, the V gene TRBV10-3; 9 nucleotides match TRBD1. J gave up 10 bases and V 6 bases, and 17 bases lay outside the gene matches. Germline assignment: CDR1 ENHRY and CDR2 SYGVKD. The CDR3 is 16 amino acids. CDR3 in DNA: TGTGCCATCAGCAGACTAGGAAACCGGGACAGGGAGGCGCAGTATTTT. Protein product: CAISRLGNRDREAQYF.